The entry below gives a single TCR beta chain sequence along with its context. Its cognate antigen is unknown. Blood was collected once per donor into heparin, averaging approximately 0.11 L. All of the isolated RNA was reverse transcribed, so expressed TCRB transcripts were sequenced. About 3.57 million reads per sample were averaged for naive, central memory and regulatory samples. Clones were sequenced by immunoSEQ multiplex PCR, and TCRdb holds only the in-frame ones, with some missing. This table has 400,000 to 600,000 clones, 25% to 35% appearing once. The sample originates from a study of beta chain features in type 1 diabetes. Study in general: The samples had more than 95 million sorted cells examined in all.

Whole-study results and caveats: In all four CD4+ subsets, TCRB CDR3 length was significantly, moderately reduced in type 1 diabetes.

The sequenced material came from naive CD4+ T cells from blood. This TCR came from a man aged 18-30 years in good health.

Written as DNA, the CDR3 is TGCGCCAGCAGCCAAGATACGGGGGGAGGGGAAAAACTGTTTTTT. As protein: CASSQDTGGGEKLFF. The V call is TRBV4-3, the J call TRBJ1-4; D may be TRBD1 (5 bases). The CDR3 consists of 15 residues. The V end was cut by 0 bases, the J end by 8 bases, with 13 bases between. Germline V gene sequence: CDR1 LGHNA, CDR2 YSLEER.